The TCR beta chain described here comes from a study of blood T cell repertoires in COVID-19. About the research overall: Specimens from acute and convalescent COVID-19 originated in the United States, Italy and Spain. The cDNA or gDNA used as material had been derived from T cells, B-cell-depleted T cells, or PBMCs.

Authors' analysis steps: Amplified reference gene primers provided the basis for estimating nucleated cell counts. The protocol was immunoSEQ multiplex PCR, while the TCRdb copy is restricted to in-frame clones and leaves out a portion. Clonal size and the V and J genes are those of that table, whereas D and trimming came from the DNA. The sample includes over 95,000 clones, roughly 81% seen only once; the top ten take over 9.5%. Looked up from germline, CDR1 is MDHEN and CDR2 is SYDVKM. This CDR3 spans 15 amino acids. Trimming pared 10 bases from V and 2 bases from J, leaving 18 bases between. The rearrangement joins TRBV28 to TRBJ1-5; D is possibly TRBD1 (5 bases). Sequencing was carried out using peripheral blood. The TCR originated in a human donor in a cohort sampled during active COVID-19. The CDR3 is CATARGGEGNQPQHF. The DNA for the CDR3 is TGTGCCACCGCTAGGGGAGGGGAAGGCAATCAGCCCCAGCATTTT.